This TCR beta chain was found in a study of T cells after posttransplantation cyclophosphamide. Measured with immunoSEQ multiplex PCR; TCRdb has only the in-frame clones, and not every one. Recorded here are under 45,000 clones, none singletons. Germline V CDR1 and CDR2: SGHNT, YYREEE (reference sequence). The junction had 5 bases not matched to a gene; V was cut back by 0 bases and J by 0 bases. The CDR3 sequence is 17 residues long. The study, taken as a whole, reports: After PTCy, TRB diversity resembled that of CNI/methotrexate controls. Donor CD8+ memory clones often dominated recipient blood repertoires at later times. TRB overlap between skin or GI tissue T cells and blood was limited.

This related bone marrow graft donor gave peripheral blood on the day of marrow donation. This clone appeared many times. Its target is unknown. This clonotype was sampled from a woman between 45 and 65 years old in good health and a related stem cell transplant donor. Sequenced input: PBMCs. The V call is TRBV5-4, the J call TRBJ1-2; TRBD1 agrees at 10 bases. This chain's CDR3 is CASSLGQGAGTNYGYTF. The CDR3 DNA reads as TGTGCCAGCAGCTTGGGACAGGGGGCAGGGACTAACTATGGCTACACCTTC.